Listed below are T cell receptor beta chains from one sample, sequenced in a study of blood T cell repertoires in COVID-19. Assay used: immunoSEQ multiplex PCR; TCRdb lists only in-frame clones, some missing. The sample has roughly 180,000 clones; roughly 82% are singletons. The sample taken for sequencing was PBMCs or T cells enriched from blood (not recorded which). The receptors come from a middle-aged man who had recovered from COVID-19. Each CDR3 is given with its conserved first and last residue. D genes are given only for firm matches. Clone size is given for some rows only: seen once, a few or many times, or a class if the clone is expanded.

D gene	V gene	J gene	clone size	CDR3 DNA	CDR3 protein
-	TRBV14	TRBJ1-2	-	TGTGCCAGCAGCCAAGATCTGAGTTATGGCTACACCTTC	CASSQDLSYGYTF
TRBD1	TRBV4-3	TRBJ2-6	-	TGCGCCAGCAGCCAAGGGACAGGTGCCCTCTCTGGGGCCAACGTCCTGACTTTC	CASSQGTGALSGANVLTF
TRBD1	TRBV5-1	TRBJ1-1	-	TGCGCCAGCAGCTTGGCCCAACAGGGGGCTTTGACTGAAGCTTTCTTT	CASSLAQQGALTEAFF
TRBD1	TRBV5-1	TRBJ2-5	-	TGCGCCAGCAGCTTTGGGGACAGGGGGAGTCTAGTACAAGAGACCCAGTACTTC	CASSFGDRGSLVQETQYF
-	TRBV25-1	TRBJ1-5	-	TGTGCCAGCAGTGAATATAGTGTAACAGCGCCCCAGCATTTT	CASSEYSVTAPQHF
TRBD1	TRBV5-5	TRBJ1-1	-	TGTGCCAGCAGCCCGAGACAGGGGCCCCCATCCACTGAAGCTTTCTTT	CASSPRQGPPSTEAFF
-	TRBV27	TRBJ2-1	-	TGTGCCAGCAGTTCGGACTGGGTTTATTACAATGAGCAGTTCTTC	CASSSDWVYYNEQFF
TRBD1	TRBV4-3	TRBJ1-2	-	TGCGCCAGCAGCCAAGATCCGACAGGGGGCGGCTATGGCTACACCTTC	CASSQDPTGGGYGYTF
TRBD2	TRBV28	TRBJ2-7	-	TGTGCCAGCAGTACCGTGGCTAGCGGGAGGTACGAGCAGTACTTC	CASSTVASGRYEQYF
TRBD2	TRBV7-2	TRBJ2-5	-	TGTGCCAGCAGCGCAACTAGCGAAGAGACCCAGTACTTC	CASSATSEETQYF
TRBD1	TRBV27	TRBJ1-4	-	TGTGCCAGCAGTTTGACAGGGCGGGATGAAAAACTGTTTTTT	CASSLTGRDEKLFF
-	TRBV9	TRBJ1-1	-	TGTGCCAGCAGCGTAGTTCCAGATAACACTGAAGCTTTCTTT	CASSVVPDNTEAFF
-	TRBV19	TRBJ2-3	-	TGTGCCAGTAGTATCGGGAGTCGAATCGGGTTGCTAAATACGCAGTATTTT	CASSIGSRIGLLNTQYF
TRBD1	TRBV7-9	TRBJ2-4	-	TGTGCCAGCAGCCCGGGGGACAGGGGGGCCAAAAACATTCAGTACTTC	CASSPGDRGAKNIQYF
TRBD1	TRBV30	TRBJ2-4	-	TGTGCCTGGAGTGCCGGGACAGGGGGGTCAAACATTCAGTACTTC	CAWSAGTGGSNIQYF
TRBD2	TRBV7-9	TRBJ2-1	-	TGTGCCAGCAGCCCAAATCCAGCGGGGGACAATGAGCAGTTCTTC	CASSPNPAGDNEQFF
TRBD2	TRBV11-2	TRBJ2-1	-	TGTGCCAGCAGCCCCCAAACCATCATAGCGGGAGACTTCGATGAGCAGTTCTTC	CASSPQTIIAGDFDEQFF
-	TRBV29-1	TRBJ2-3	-	TGCAGCGTGACAGGTAGCACAGATACGCAGTATTTT	CSVTGSTDTQYF
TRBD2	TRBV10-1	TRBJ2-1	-	TGCGCCAGCAGTCTTAGTCTAGCGGTAAGAGAGCAGTTCTTC	CASSLSLAVREQFF
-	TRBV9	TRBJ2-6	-	TGTGCCAGCAGCGTAGCTCCCAGCTCTGGGGCCAACGTCCTGACTTTC	CASSVAPSSGANVLTF
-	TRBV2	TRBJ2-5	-	TGTGCCAGCACTACTAGCAGGGAGACCCAGTACTTC	CASTTSRETQYF
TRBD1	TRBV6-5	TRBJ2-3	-	TGTGCCAGCGGGAGCAGGGGGACAGATACGCAGTATTTT	CASGSRGTDTQYF
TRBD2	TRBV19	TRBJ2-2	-	TGTGCCAGTAAAACCCTAGCGGGAGGGGACACCGGGGAGCTGTTTTTT	CASKTLAGGDTGELFF
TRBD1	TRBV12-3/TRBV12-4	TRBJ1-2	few	TGTGCCAGCAGGGCGGGACAGGGACCCGGCTACACCTTC	CASRAGQGPGYTF
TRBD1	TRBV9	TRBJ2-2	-	TGTGCCAGCAGCGTAAGGACAGGGGAAACCGGGGAGCTGTTTTTT	CASSVRTGETGELFF
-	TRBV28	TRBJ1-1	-	TGTGCCAGCCGCCCCCCGGTGAACACTGAAGCTTTCTTT	CASRPPVNTEAFF
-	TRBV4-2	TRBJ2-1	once	TGTGCCAGCAGCCAAGAGTCCTCGTTTCGCAATGAGCAGTTCTTC	CASSQESSFRNEQFF
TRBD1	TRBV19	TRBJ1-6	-	TGTGCCAGTAGTATGAGGGGGCGAGAAAATTCACCCCTCCACTTT	CASSMRGRENSPLHF
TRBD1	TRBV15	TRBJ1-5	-	TGTGCCACCAACCCCCCCAGAACCAAACTCACTTCACAACAGGGGAGTGACAATCAGCCCCAGCATTTT	CATNPPRTKLTSQQGSDNQPQHF
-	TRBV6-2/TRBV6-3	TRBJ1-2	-	TGTGCCAGCAGTTCACAGAACAACTATGGCTACACCTTC	CASSSQNNYGYTF
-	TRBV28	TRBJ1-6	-	TGTGCCAGCAGTTCTATCTCCTATAATTCACCCCTCCACTTT	CASSSISYNSPLHF
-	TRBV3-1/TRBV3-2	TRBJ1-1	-	TGTGCCAGCAGCCAAGCAGTTAACACTGAAGCTTTCTTT	CASSQAVNTEAFF
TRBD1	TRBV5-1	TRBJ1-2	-	TGCGCCAGCAGCCCGGGGACAGGGGGCAACGGCTACACCTTC	CASSPGTGGNGYTF
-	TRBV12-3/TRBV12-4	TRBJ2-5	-	TGTGCCAGCAGTTTTAGCCGTACAGAGACCCAGTACTTC	CASSFSRTETQYF
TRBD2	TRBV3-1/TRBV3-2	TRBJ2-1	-	TGTGCCAGCAGCCAAGAGGGTAGCGGGTCCTGGCGGTTCTTC	CASSQEGSGSWRFF
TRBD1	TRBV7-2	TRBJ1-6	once	TGTGCCAGCAGCGACGGACAGGCCTTCAATTCACCCCTCCACTTT	CASSDGQAFNSPLHF
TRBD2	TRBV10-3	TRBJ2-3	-	TGTGCCATCATTGATCGGACTAGCGGCACAGATACGCAGTATTTT	CAIIDRTSGTDTQYF
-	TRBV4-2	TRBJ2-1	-	TGTGCCAGCAGCCAAACGGGAATGTCCTACAATGAGCAGTTCTTC	CASSQTGMSYNEQFF
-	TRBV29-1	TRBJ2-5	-	TGCAGCGTTGAAGATTTCGGGGGGCTTGCGCCCCAAGAGACCCAGTACTTC	CSVEDFGGLAPQETQYF
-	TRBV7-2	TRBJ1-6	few	TGTGCCAGCAGCTTAGTTTCCGGCGGTAATAATTCACCCCTCCACTTT	CASSLVSGGNNSPLHF
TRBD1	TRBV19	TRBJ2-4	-	TGTGCCAGTAGTCCTCGGACAGGGGAGGACATTCAGTACTTC	CASSPRTGEDIQYF